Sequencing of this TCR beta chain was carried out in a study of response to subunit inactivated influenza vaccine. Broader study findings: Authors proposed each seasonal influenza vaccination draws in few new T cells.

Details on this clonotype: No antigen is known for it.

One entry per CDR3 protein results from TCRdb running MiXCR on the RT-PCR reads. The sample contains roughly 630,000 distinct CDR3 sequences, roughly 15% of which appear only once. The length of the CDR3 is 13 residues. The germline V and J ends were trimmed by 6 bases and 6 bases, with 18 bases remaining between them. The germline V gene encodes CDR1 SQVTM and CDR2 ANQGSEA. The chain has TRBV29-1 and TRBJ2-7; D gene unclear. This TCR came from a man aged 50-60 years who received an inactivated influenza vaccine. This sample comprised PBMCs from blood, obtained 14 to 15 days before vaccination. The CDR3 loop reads CSVDGPASGEQYF. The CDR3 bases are TGCAGCGTCGATGGACCAGCGTCCGGCGAGCAGTACTTC.